One sample yielded the 26 T cell receptor beta chains listed below, sequenced in a study of T cell repertoires in cytomegalovirus infection. MiXCR was run by TCRdb on the reads, yielding one entry per CDR3 protein. The sample consists of about 680,000 distinct CDR3 sequences, 20% to 25% of them appearing once. Sequencing was done on a sample of CD8+ T cells from PBMCs. The receptors were sampled from a human donor in good health (CMV status not recorded). Some clones in this sample may be carry-over from other donors' samples.

At least ten counts were recorded for this clonotype. This chain links TRBV28 with TRBJ2-2; tentatively, D is TRBD2 (6 bases). Germline CDR1 MDHEN, CDR2 SYDVKM. V was cut by 10 bases and J by 3 bases, with 15 bases left in between. The length of the CDR3 is 14 residues. This CDR3 reads CATNSGTYTGELFF. As DNA, the CDR3 is TGTGCCACCAATTCCGGGACTTACACCGGGGAGCTGTTTTTT.

This clonotype was seen only a few times. The rearrangement links TRBV7-2 to TRBJ2-7; TRBD2 aligns across 12 bases. The ends lost 3 bases at V and 1 base at J; junction bases unmatched: 10. The CDR3 runs 18 residues. Germline CDR1 is SGHTA and CDR2 is FQGNSA. The CDR3 DNA reads TGTGCCAGCAGCTTTTCACTAGCGGGGGGTACGATATCCTACGAGCAGTACTTC. It specifies CASSFSLAGGTISYEQYF.

The gene calls are TRBV29-1 and TRBJ2-5; either TRBD1 or TRBD2 may supply D (6 bases each). The CDR3 consists of 12 residues. The V gene lost 0 bases and the J gene lost 13 bases, with 15 bases spanning the gap. Germline-derived CDR1 and CDR2 are SQVTM and ANQGSEA. Here the CDR3 DNA reads TGCAGCGTTGAAGATCTAGAGGGGGGTCTGTACTTC. It specifies CSVEDLEGGLYF.

The CDR3 DNA is TGTGCCAGCAGTTACTCGTCAAACACAGATACGCAGTATTTT. Translating gives CASSYSSNTDTQYF. The chain combines TRBV6-5 with TRBJ2-3; the D is unclear. Trimming removed 0 bases at V and 2 bases at J, with 6 bases between. The CDR3 is made up of 14 amino acids. Germline V gene data show CDR1 as MNHEY and CDR2 as SVGAGI.

This clonotype was found once. The chain has TRBV7-3 and TRBJ2-7; 12 bases map to TRBD2. The ends lost 4 bases at V and 6 bases at J; junction bases unmatched: 7. There are 15 residues in the CDR3. Germline V gene lookup returns CDR1 SGHTA and CDR2 FQGTGA. DNA of the CDR3: TGTGCCAGCAGCTCGGTAGGACTAGCGGGGACCGAGCAGTACTTC. Translating it yields CASSSVGLAGTEQYF. The full variable domain, with the rest looked up from reference TRBV7-3 and TRBJ2-7, is GAGVSQTPSNKVTEKGKYVELRCDPISGHTALYWYRQSLGQGPEFLIYFQGTGAADDSGLPNDRFFAVRPEGSVSTLKIQRTERGDSAVYLCASSSVGLAGTEQYFGPGTRLTVT.

There are many counts of this clonotype. The V call is TRBV7-9, the J call TRBJ2-7, with 11 bases matching TRBD1. Looked up from germline, CDR1 is SEHNR and CDR2 is FQNEAQ (reference sequence). Trimming at V came to 4 bases and at J to 2 bases, leaving 4 bases not matched to a gene. The CDR3 is made up of 15 amino acids. The CDR3 nucleotides are TGTGCCAGCAGCTCATGGGGACAGGGGGCCTACGAGCAGTACTTC. Its translation: CASSSWGQGAYEQYF.

The rearrangement links TRBV19 to TRBJ2-5, with unresolved D. The CDR3 sequence is 15 residues long. In germline, CDR1 is LNHDA, CDR2 SQIVND (reference sequence). Trimming stripped 6 bases from V and 5 bases from J, with 19 bases between. Here the CDR3 reads CASRRIDTHLETQYF. In DNA, the CDR3 is TGTGCCAGTAGGAGGATAGACACCCACCTGGAGACCCAGTACTTC.

This clonotype was recorded a few times. The chain recombines TRBV20-1 with TRBJ2-1; D is ambiguous. Trimming pared 6 bases from V and 3 bases from J, leaving 15 bases between. Per germline, CDR1 DFQATT and CDR2 SNEGSKA (reference sequence). This CDR3 region has 14 residues. CDR3 in amino acids: CSAHHPLNYNEQFF. The CDR3 DNA is TGCAGTGCCCATCATCCCCTAAACTACAATGAGCAGTTCTTC.

CDR3 coding DNA: TGTGCCAGCAGCTCCAGCTACATGCGGACAGGGGGTATCGACACCGGGGAGCTGTTTTTT. This codes for CASSSSYMRTGGIDTGELFF. V is TRBV7-8 and J is TRBJ2-2; TRBD1 matches at 10 bases. The V and J ends lost 4 bases and 3 bases, in that order; junction bases with no gene match: 17. The germline CDR1 and CDR2 sequences are SGHVS and FQNEAQ. This CDR3 spans 20 amino acids.

This clonotype was detected a few times. The chain combines TRBV5-4 with TRBJ2-6, with D unclear. Trimming took off 2 bases at V and 0 bases at J, with 21 bases between the two ends. Germline loops: CDR1 SGHNT, CDR2 YYREEE (reference sequence). This CDR3 contains 20 residues. In DNA, the CDR3 is TGTGCCAGCAGCTTTCCTAAGGCGAGGCCCAGCCACTCTGGGGCCAACGTCCTGACTTTC. It specifies CASSFPKARPSHSGANVLTF.

The genes are TRBV2 and TRBJ1-4; D may be TRBD1 (6 bases). Germline assignment: CDR1 SNHLY and CDR2 FYNNEI. The CDR3 runs to 15 residues. V lost 0 bases and J 12 bases, leaving 17 bases between the germline ends. The CDR3 sequence is CASSEAGLREGELFF. The DNA for the CDR3 is TGTGCCAGCAGTGAAGCAGGACTTAGGGAGGGGGAACTGTTTTTT.

This clonotype was recorded a few times. This chain links TRBV19 with TRBJ2-3; TRBD2 is a possible D gene (6 bases). The CDR3 has 13 amino acids. The V gene lost 5 bases and the J gene lost 5 bases, with 11 bases spanning the gap. Looked up from germline, CDR1 is LNHDA and CDR2 is SQIVND (reference sequence). CDR3 nucleotide sequence: TGTGCCAGTAGTGTCCGGGGAGGAGATACGCAGTATTTT. It yields the protein CASSVRGGDTQYF.

This clonotype showed up just once. The chain recombines TRBV28 with TRBJ2-7; tentatively, D is TRBD1 or TRBD2 (7 bases each). The germline V gene has CDR1 MDHEN and CDR2 SYDVKM. V shed 7 bases and J shed 3 bases, with 31 bases lying between them. The CDR3 runs to 19 residues. The CDR3 protein is CASILEGGDSRWGDYEQYV. CDR3 bases: TGTGCCAGCATCCTTGAGGGAGGGGACAGCCGGTGGGGAGACTACGAGCAGTACGTC.

This clonotype was observed a handful of times. The chain combines TRBV29-1 with TRBJ1-4, with TRBD1 matching 7 bases. The CDR3 has 12 residues. Germline CDR1 SQVTM, CDR2 ANQGSEA. CDR3 sequence reads: CRTDRAGEKLFF. The CDR3 bases are TGCAGGACCGACAGGGCAGGTGAAAAACTGTTTTTT.

This clonotype was detected once. The rearrangement links TRBV29-1 to TRBJ2-1; 16 nucleotides match TRBD2. Germline-derived CDR1 and CDR2 are SQVTM and ANQGSEA. CDR3 length equals 18 residues. Germline trimming cut 6 bases from V and 4 bases from J; bases unmatched to any gene: 12. DNA for the CDR3: TGCAGCGTGACGGGAAGGGGACTAGCGGGGGGGATGTACAATGAGCAGTTCTTC. This sequence encodes CSVTGRGLAGGMYNEQFF.

This clonotype was counted many times. V is TRBV25-1 and J is TRBJ2-3, with unresolved D. This CDR3 is built from 11 residues. The germline V gene encodes CDR1 MGHDK and CDR2 SYGVNS. Between the trimmed V and J ends, which lost 11 bases and 0 bases, there was a span of 6 bases. The CDR3 here is CAVGSTDTQYF. The CDR3 DNA follows: TGTGCCGTAGGCAGCACAGATACGCAGTATTTT.

This chain links TRBV13 with TRBJ2-7, with 16 bases identical to TRBD2. The CDR3 spans 18 residues. Germline trimming cut 5 bases from V and 5 bases from J; bases unmatched to any gene: 12. Germline CDR1 PRHDT, CDR2 FYEKMQ (reference sequence). CDR3 loop: CASSPPPGLAGGMDEQYF. CDR3 sequence (DNA): TGTGCCAGCAGCCCCCCACCGGGACTAGCGGGGGGGATGGACGAGCAGTACTTC.

The sample holds a few counts of this clonotype. The genes are TRBV5-8 and TRBJ2-2; D unresolved. The CDR3 spans 10 residues. Germline CDR1 is SGHTS and CDR2 is YDEGEE. Trimming stripped 4 bases from V and 10 bases from J, with 5 bases between. The CDR3 bases are TGTGCCAGCAGCCAACTGGAGCTGTTTTTT. It translates to CASSQLELFF.

Details on this clonotype: A much larger clone is a single base away; this may be a read error. The chain joins TRBV7-6 to TRBJ2-1; 7 positions agree with TRBD2. From germline, CDR1 is SGHVS and CDR2 FNYEAQ. This CDR3 contains 14 residues. Germline trimming cut 6 bases from V and 7 bases from J; bases unmatched to any gene: 9. The CDR3 region has the DNA TGTGCCAGCAGTCGCTCGGTGGGAGGGAATGAGCAGTTCTTC. Protein sequence: CASSRSVGGNEQFF.

This clonotype was observed a handful of times. This rearrangement joins TRBV4-1 to TRBJ2-7; 7 bases map to TRBD1. V shed 0 bases, J shed 4 bases, and the junction held 6 bases outside the gene matches. The CDR3 extends over 15 amino acids. The V gene's germline CDR1 is MGHRA and CDR2 YSYEKL. CDR3 bases: TGCGCCAGCAGCCAAGAACAGGGGAATTATTACGAGCAGTACGTC. Protein product: CASSQEQGNYYEQYV.

In the case of this clonotype: Germline is not matched at one junction end, which may reflect a read error. This chain connects TRBV6-2 or TRBV6-3 to TRBJ1-1, with D possibly TRBD1 on 5 matching bases. Germline V gives CDR1 MNHEY, CDR2 SVGEGT. The CDR3 has 16 amino acids. CDR3 DNA: TGTGCCAGCAGTTACTCGCGGCCGGGACCGAACACTAAAGCTTTCTTT. Amino acid sequence: CASSYSRPGPNTKAFF.

J is TRBJ2-6 and V is TRBV28, with 10 positions matching TRBD2. V gave up 8 bases and J gave up 2 bases; unmatched junction bases: 15. CDR1 is MDHEN, CDR2 SYDVKM, per germline. The length of the CDR3 is 19 residues. CDR3 coding DNA: TGTGCCAGCGACGGGCCAGGTGGGCTAGCGGGGGCTGGGGCCAACGTCCTGACTTTC. Translation gives CASDGPGGLAGAGANVLTF.

This clonotype was counted a few times. The chain combines TRBV7-2 with TRBJ2-5; 11 nucleotides align to TRBD1. In germline, CDR1 is SGHTA, CDR2 FQGNSA. The CDR3 has 14 amino acids. V was pared by 4 bases and J by 4 bases, with 2 bases of the junction left unmatched. The DNA for the CDR3 is TGTGCCAGCAGCTGGGGGACAGGGGGAGAGACCCAGTACTTC. Its protein is CASSWGTGGETQYF.

This chain uses TRBV12-3 or TRBV12-4 with TRBJ1-6; 8 bases match TRBD1. V trimming: 5 bases; J trimming: 1 base; junction bases outside the gene matches: 7. This CDR3 is 17 amino acids long. The CDR3 DNA reads TGTGCCAGCAGTCTCGGGACAGGTGATTCCTATAATTCACCCCTCCACTTT. Protein: CASSLGTGDSYNSPLHF.

The chain has TRBV4-2 and TRBJ1-1, with D unclear. This CDR3 has 12 amino acids. V shed 0 bases and J shed 9 bases, with 8 bases lying between them. The germline V gene has CDR1 LGHNA and CDR2 YNFKEQ. The CDR3 sequence is CASSQDPGKAFF. DNA for the CDR3: TGTGCCAGCAGCCAAGATCCAGGTAAAGCTTTCTTT.

The CDR3 reads CSVLPRDGYTF. The CDR3 DNA follows: TGCAGCGTCCTGCCTCGGGATGGCTACACCTTC. The V and J genes are TRBV29-1 and TRBJ1-2; D gene ambiguous. CDR3 length: 11 residues. The germline gives CDR1 SQVTM, CDR2 ANQGSEA. Trimming cost V 6 bases and J 6 bases, with 11 bases left between them.